This T cell receptor (beta chain) came from a study of tumor-infiltrating lymphocytes in oesophageal squamous cell carcinoma. V was pared by 4 bases and J by 6 bases, with 14 bases between. The CDR3 loop spans 14 amino acids. CDR1 LGHNA and CDR2 YSLEER come from the germline V gene. MiXCR was run by TCRdb on the PCR reads, yielding one entry per CDR3 protein. The data show 20,000 to 30,000 distinct CDR3 sequences, with more than 30% seen just once and around a quarter held by the top ten. The V gene is TRBV4-3, the J gene TRBJ2-3, with D hard to call. The receptor was derived from a male donor with esophageal squamous cell carcinoma. The sequenced sample consisted of esophageal tumor tissue. The CDR3 coding sequence is TGCGCCAGCAGCCGAGAGAATCTTGGGGATACGCAGTATTTT. Protein product: CASSRENLGDTQYF.